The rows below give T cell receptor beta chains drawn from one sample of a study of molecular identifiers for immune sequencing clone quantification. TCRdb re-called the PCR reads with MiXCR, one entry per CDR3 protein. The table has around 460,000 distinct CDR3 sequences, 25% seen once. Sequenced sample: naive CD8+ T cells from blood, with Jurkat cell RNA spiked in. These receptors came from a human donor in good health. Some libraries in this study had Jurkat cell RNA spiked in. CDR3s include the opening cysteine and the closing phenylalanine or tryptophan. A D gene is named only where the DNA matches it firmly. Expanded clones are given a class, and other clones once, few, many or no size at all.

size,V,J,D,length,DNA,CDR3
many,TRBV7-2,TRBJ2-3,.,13,TGTGCCAGCAGCCGGGACAACACAGATACGCAGTATTTT,CASSRDNTDTQYF
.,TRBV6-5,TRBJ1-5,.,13,TGTGCCAGCAGTTACGACATCAATCAGCCCCAGCATTTT,CASSYDINQPQHF
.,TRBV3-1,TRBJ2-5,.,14,TGTGCCAGCAGCCAAGATAGGGCGGCAGAGACCCAGTACTTC,CASSQDRAAETQYF
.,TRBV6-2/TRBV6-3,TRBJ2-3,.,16,TGTGCCAGCAGCCTCCTCCGGCAGGAATACACAGATACGCAGTATTTT,CASSLLRQEYTDTQYF
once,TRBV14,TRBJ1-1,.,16,TGTGCCAGCAGCCACCCCGGACAGACTATGAGCACTGAAGCTTTCTTT,CASSHPGQTMSTEAFF
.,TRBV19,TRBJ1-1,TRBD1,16,TGTGCCAGTAGTATAACTACCAGGGGGGTGAACACTGAAGTTTTCTTT,CASSITTRGVNTEVFF
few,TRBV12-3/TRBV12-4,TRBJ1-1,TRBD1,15,TGTGCCAGCAGTTTAGTTCCAGGGGGAAGGACTGAAGCTTTCTTT,CASSLVPGGRTEAFF
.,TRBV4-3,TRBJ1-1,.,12,TGCGCCAGCAGCCAGGGTAGCGGTCAAGCTTTCTTT,CASSQGSGQAFF
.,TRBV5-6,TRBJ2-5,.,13,TGTGCCAGCAGCGGCAGGGTTTCGGAGACCCAGTACTTC,CASSGRVSETQYF
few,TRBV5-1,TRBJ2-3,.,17,TGCGCCAGCAGCTTGGCCGGCAGGGTTGAATATGGAGATACGCAGTATTTT,CASSLAGRVEYGDTQYF
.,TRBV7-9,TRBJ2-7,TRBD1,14,TGTGCCAGCAGCGACGGGGACAGACCCTGCGAGCAGTACTTC,CASSDGDRPCEQYF
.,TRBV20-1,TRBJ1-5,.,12,TGCAGTGCTGGGGACGGCAATCAGCCCCAGCATTTT,CSAGDGNQPQHF
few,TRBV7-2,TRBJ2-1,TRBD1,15,TGTGCCAGCAGCCTCGACAGGGTATCCTACAATGAGCAGTTCTTC,CASSLDRVSYNEQFF
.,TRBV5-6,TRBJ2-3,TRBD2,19,TGTGCCAGCAGCTTGACTAGCGGGGGAGCCTTTGTTTCCCGGGATACGCAGTATTTT,CASSLTSGGAFVSRDTQYF